A selection of T cell receptor beta chains follows, all from one sample in a study of blood T cell repertoires in COVID-19. Produced via immunoSEQ multiplex PCR; TCRdb's table is partial and in-frame only. In the table there are roughly 280,000 clones, over 65% of which are singletons. Sequencing input: peripheral blood. The receptors stem from a man aged 55 to 70 who had recovered from COVID-19. Both conserved end residues are part of each CDR3. The D gene is left open where the match is weak. A row's size may be missing; if present it is once, few, many or a size class.

v_gene	j_gene	abundance	d_gene	CDR3aa	CDR3nt
TRBV7-9	TRBJ2-1	once	TRBD2	CASSPPGLAGVHEQFF	TGTGCCAGCAGCCCACCGGGACTAGCGGGAGTTCATGAGCAGTTCTTC
TRBV2	TRBJ1-3	-	-	CASKGSAGGNTIYF	TGTGCCAGCAAGGGGTCGGCAGGGGGAAACACCATATATTTT
TRBV10-3	TRBJ2-3	-	-	CAIMGGAADTQYF	TGTGCCATCATGGGGGGGGCGGCAGATACGCAGTATTTT
TRBV28	TRBJ2-7	-	TRBD1	CASSLTGAYEQYF	TGTGCCAGCAGCCTGACAGGGGCCTACGAGCAGTACTTC
TRBV6-1	TRBJ2-7	-	TRBD1	CASSDGGQAYEQYF	TGTGCCAGCAGTGATGGAGGACAGGCCTACGAGCAGTACTTC
TRBV3-1/TRBV3-2	TRBJ2-5	-	TRBD2	CASSQVAGGTETQYF	TGTGCCAGCAGCCAAGTTGCGGGGGGGACAGAGACCCAGTACTTC
TRBV19	TRBJ2-4	once	-	CASTPGIAKNIQYF	TGTGCCAGTACCCCGGGAATAGCCAAAAACATTCAGTACTTC
TRBV13	TRBJ1-1	once	-	CASSPTDSTEAFF	TGTGCCAGCAGCCCCACAGATTCCACTGAAGCTTTCTTT
TRBV9	TRBJ2-1	few	TRBD2	CASSVWSGGSYNEQFF	TGTGCCAGCAGCGTATGGAGCGGGGGCTCCTACAATGAGCAGTTCTTC
TRBV3-1/TRBV3-2	TRBJ2-4	-	TRBD2	CASSRPGGRAKNIQYF	TGTGCCAGCAGCCGGCCGGGGGGGCGTGCCAAAAACATTCAGTACTTC
TRBV7-2	TRBJ2-7	-	TRBD2	CASSPGLARPYEQYF	TGTGCCAGCAGCCCAGGACTAGCGCGTCCCTACGAGCAGTACTTC
TRBV12-3/TRBV12-4	TRBJ1-4	-	-	CASRASGNEKLFF	TGTGCCAGCAGGGCCTCAGGAAATGAAAAACTGTTTTTT
TRBV7-9	TRBJ2-3	-	-	CASSLDRSTDTQYF	TGTGCCAGCAGTTTAGACAGGAGCACAGATACGCAGTATTTT
TRBV21-1	TRBJ2-3	-	-	CADSGGSCFVSTDTQYF	TGTGCCGATAGCGGGGGTAGTTGTTTTGTGAGCACAGATACGCAGTATTTT
TRBV3-1/TRBV3-2	TRBJ2-5	-	TRBD2	CASSRRTSREETQYF	TGTGCCAGCAGCCGTCGGACTAGCAGGGAAGAGACCCAGTACTTC
TRBV28	TRBJ2-1	-	-	CASSYNRGTTYNEQFF	TGTGCCAGCAGTTACAACAGGGGGACTACCTACAATGAGCAGTTCTTC
TRBV2	TRBJ1-4	-	TRBD1	CASITGGRTNEKLFF	TGTGCCAGCATAACAGGGGGAAGGACTAATGAAAAACTGTTTTTT
TRBV9	TRBJ1-2	-	TRBD1	CASSVRGQSYGYTF	TGTGCCAGCAGCGTCAGGGGACAGAGCTATGGCTACACCTTC
TRBV11-2	TRBJ2-3	-	TRBD2	CASSLGLIGTSGTDTQYF	TGTGCCAGCAGCTTAGGGTTAATCGGGACTAGCGGCACAGATACGCAGTATTTT
TRBV5-1	TRBJ2-2	-	TRBD1	CASTPGGQGAQELFF	TGCGCCAGCACCCCGGGGGGACAGGGGGCGCAGGAGCTGTTTTTT
TRBV30	TRBJ1-2	-	TRBD1	CAWGGQTLYGYTF	TGTGCCTGGGGGGGACAGACTCTCTATGGCTACACCTTC
TRBV6-5	TRBJ1-6	-	TRBD1	CASSPGTGGSSPLHF	TGTGCCAGCAGCCCCGGGACAGGGGGGTCTTCACCCCTCCACTTT
TRBV2	TRBJ1-2	once	-	CASSEQGIGYGYTF	TGTGCCAGCAGTGAGCAGGGGATAGGCTATGGCTACACCTTC
TRBV6-1	TRBJ2-4	-	-	CASSEAVGGSGAKNIQYF	TGTGCCAGCAGTGAAGCTGTCGGGGGATCGGGAGCCAAAAACATTCAGTACTTC
TRBV30	TRBJ2-3	-	TRBD2	CSVGAGGADTQYF	TGCTCGGTTGGGGCGGGGGGCGCAGATACGCAGTATTTT
TRBV6-5	TRBJ2-2	few	-	CATLDRLANTGELFF	TGTGCCACCTTAGACAGGCTAGCGAACACCGGGGAGCTGTTTTTT
TRBV30	TRBJ2-7	-	TRBD2	CAWGPAGVFYEQYF	TGTGCCTGGGGGCCAGCGGGAGTGTTCTACGAGCAGTACTTC
TRBV18	TRBJ1-4	once	-	CASSPLNGNEKLFF	TGTGCCAGCTCACCACTGAACGGTAATGAAAAACTGTTTTTT
TRBV7-9	TRBJ2-5	-	TRBD2	CASSPRTSGNQETQYF	TGTGCCAGCAGCCCCCGGACTAGCGGTAACCAAGAGACCCAGTACTTC
TRBV5-1	TRBJ1-1	-	TRBD1	CASSLATGVRLTEAFF	TGCGCCAGCAGCTTGGCGACAGGGGTCCGCCTCACTGAAGCTTTCTTT
TRBV27	TRBJ1-2	-	-	CASSFGEFYGYTF	TGTGCCAGCAGTTTCGGGGAATTCTATGGCTACACCTTC
TRBV2	TRBJ2-7	-	TRBD1	CASSDSGTVSYEQYF	TGTGCCAGCAGTGACTCGGGGACAGTCTCCTACGAGCAGTACTTC
TRBV6-1	TRBJ2-6	-	-	CASSEVGGHPILTF	TGTGCCAGCAGTGAAGTAGGAGGGCACCCAATCCTGACTTTC
TRBV6-5	TRBJ1-2	-	TRBD1	CASRDRGLSYGYTF	TGTGCCAGCAGGGACAGGGGGCTGAGCTATGGCTACACCTTC
TRBV7-9	TRBJ2-3	-	TRBD2	CASSYPKASGGAMDTQYF	TGTGCCAGCAGCTACCCCAAAGCTAGCGGGGGGGCCATGGATACGCAGTATTTT
TRBV7-6	TRBJ2-2	-	TRBD2	CASSLGLAGGQDTGELFF	TGTGCCAGCAGCTTGGGACTAGCGGGGGGGCAGGACACCGGGGAGCTGTTTTTT
TRBV5-1	TRBJ2-5	-	TRBD2	CASSETGTRAETQYF	TGCGCCAGCAGCGAAACCGGGACTAGGGCAGAGACCCAGTACTTC
TRBV5-1	TRBJ2-1	once	-	CASSPSGTSYNEQFF	TGCGCCAGCAGCCCTAGTGGAACCTCCTACAATGAGCAGTTCTTC
TRBV30	TRBJ2-3	-	TRBD1	CAWSWGQGATDTQYF	TGTGCCTGGAGTTGGGGACAGGGGGCAACAGATACGCAGTATTTT
TRBV27	TRBJ1-1	once	-	CASSLRGGNTEAFF	TGTGCCAGCAGTTTAAGGGGGGGGAACACTGAAGCTTTCTTT
TRBV6-5	TRBJ2-1	-	-	CASSSDTGRLYNEQFF	TGTGCCAGCAGTTCCGATACAGGAAGACTCTACAATGAGCAGTTCTTC
TRBV29-1	TRBJ2-7	-	-	CSVELATTYEQYF	TGCAGCGTTGAGCTAGCGACCACCTACGAGCAGTACTTC
TRBV28	TRBJ2-5	-	TRBD2	CASMRGGAETQYF	TGTGCCAGCATGCGCGGGGGGGCGGAGACCCAGTACTTC
TRBV5-5	TRBJ2-1	-	-	CASSLVSSVTGSYNEQFF	TGTGCCAGCAGCTTGGTTTCTAGCGTCACGGGCTCCTACAATGAGCAGTTCTTC
TRBV6-1	TRBJ2-5	-	-	CASSEAETQYF	TGTGCCAGCAGTGAGGCTGAGACCCAGTACTTC
TRBV6-2/TRBV6-3	TRBJ2-5	-	-	CASSSRETQYF	TGTGCCAGCAGTTCACGGGAGACCCAGTACTTC
TRBV11-3	TRBJ2-3	-	TRBD2	CASSRTRGADTQYF	TGTGCCAGCAGCCGGACCCGGGGGGCAGATACGCAGTATTTT
TRBV5-4	TRBJ2-7	-	TRBD1	CASSAARDRDHEQYF	TGTGCCAGCAGCGCAGCCCGGGACAGGGACCACGAGCAGTACTTC
TRBV5-1	TRBJ2-3	-	-	CASSKGVDPADTQYF	TGCGCCAGCAGCAAGGGGGTCGACCCCGCAGATACGCAGTATTTT
TRBV2	TRBJ1-2	-	TRBD1	CASREIQGNMDGYTF	TGTGCCAGCAGGGAGATACAGGGGAATATGGATGGCTACACCTTC
TRBV10-2	TRBJ2-4	-	-	CASSENTGLGSKNIQYF	TGCGCCAGCAGTGAGAATACAGGGCTCGGGTCCAAAAACATTCAGTACTTC
TRBV15	TRBJ2-5	-	TRBD1	CATSLIGQGTQETQYF	TGTGCCACCAGCTTGATCGGACAGGGGACCCAAGAGACCCAGTACTTC
TRBV28	TRBJ2-3	-	TRBD1	CASSLPGQGTDTQYF	TGTGCCAGCAGTTTACCGGGACAGGGTACAGATACGCAGTATTTT
TRBV2	TRBJ1-5	few	-	CASSERRGGQPQHF	TGTGCCAGCAGTGAAAGGAGGGGAGGTCAGCCCCAGCATTTT
TRBV5-1	TRBJ1-1	-	TRBD1	CASRRTGPNTEAFF	TGCGCCAGCAGACGGACAGGCCCTAACACTGAAGCTTTCTTT
TRBV10-2	TRBJ1-2	-	-	CASSAGGWYGGYTF	TGCGCCAGCAGTGCCGGGGGATGGTATGGTGGCTACACCTTC
TRBV27	TRBJ2-3	-	TRBD2	CASSQVQREWGVGGTDTQYF	TGTGCCAGCAGTCAAGTCCAGCGGGAGTGGGGGGTTGGTGGCACAGATACGCAGTATTTT
TRBV5-4	TRBJ2-7	-	TRBD1	CASSPSPGQGSYEQYF	TGTGCCAGCAGTCCTAGCCCGGGACAGGGGTCCTACGAGCAGTACTTC
TRBV27	TRBJ2-7	-	TRBD2	CASRTLSGKATYEQYF	TGTGCCAGCAGAACACTTAGCGGGAAAGCAACCTACGAGCAGTACTTC